This T cell receptor beta chain was identified in a study of cytomegalovirus exposure and HLA in healthy donors. Study-wide background: Findings of an earlier analysis included roughly 110 million unique TCR beta sequences from 190 million or so T cells.

Study observations and caveats: One later analysis reportedly identified an Asian-associated ancestry cluster that showed fewer N-insertions than the approximately 710-donor mean. Within a later analysis, the majority of CMV-associated TCR beta chains appeared HLA-restricted.

60 Vbeta and 13 Jbeta primers were used in PCR. TCRdb's table, derived via immunoSEQ multiplex PCR, lists solely in-frame clones and lacks some. The sample has roughly 190,000 clones, roughly four fifths seen once. Germline CDR1 SGHRS, CDR2 YFSETQ. V lost 2 bases, J lost 1 base, and 9 bases lay in between. The CDR3 length is 14 residues. About this clone itself: Antigen: not known.

The rearrangement uses TRBV5-1 and TRBJ2-5, with D possibly TRBD1 on 6 matching bases. This clonotype originated in a woman aged 30 to 39 in good health and CMV-seropositive. The sequenced material came from PBMCs. CDR3 nucleotides: TGCGCCAGCAGCTTACAGGGTATCCAAGAGACCCAGTACTTC. Its protein product is CASSLQGIQETQYF.